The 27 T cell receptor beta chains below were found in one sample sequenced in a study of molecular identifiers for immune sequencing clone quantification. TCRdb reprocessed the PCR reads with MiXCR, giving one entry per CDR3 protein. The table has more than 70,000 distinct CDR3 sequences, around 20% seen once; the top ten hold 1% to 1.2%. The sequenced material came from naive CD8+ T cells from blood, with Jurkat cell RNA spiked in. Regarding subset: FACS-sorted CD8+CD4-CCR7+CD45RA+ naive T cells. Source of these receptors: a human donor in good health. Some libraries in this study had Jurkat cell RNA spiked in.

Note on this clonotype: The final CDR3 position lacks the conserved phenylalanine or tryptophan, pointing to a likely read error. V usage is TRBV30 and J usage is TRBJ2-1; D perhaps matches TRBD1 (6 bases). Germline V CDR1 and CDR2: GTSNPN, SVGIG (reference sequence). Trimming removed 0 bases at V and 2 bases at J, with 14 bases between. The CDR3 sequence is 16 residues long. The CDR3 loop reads CAWSVGAGVTYNEQFY. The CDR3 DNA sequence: TGTGCCTGGAGTGTCGGGGCAGGGGTAACCTACAATGAGCAGTTCTAC.

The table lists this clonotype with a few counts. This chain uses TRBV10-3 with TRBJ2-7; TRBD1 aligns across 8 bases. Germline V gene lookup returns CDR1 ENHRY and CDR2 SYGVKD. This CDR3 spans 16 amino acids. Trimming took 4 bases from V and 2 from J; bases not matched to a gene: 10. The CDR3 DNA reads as TGTGCCATCAGTGCATTAACAGGGGGTAGTGCCTACGAGCAGTACTTC. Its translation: CAISALTGGSAYEQYF.

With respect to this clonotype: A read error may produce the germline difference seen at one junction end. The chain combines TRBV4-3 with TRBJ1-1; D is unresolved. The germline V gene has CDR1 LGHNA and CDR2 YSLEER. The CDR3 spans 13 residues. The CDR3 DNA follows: TGCGCCTGCAGCCAAGACCTGAACACTGAAGCTTTCTTT. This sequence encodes CACSQDLNTEAFF.

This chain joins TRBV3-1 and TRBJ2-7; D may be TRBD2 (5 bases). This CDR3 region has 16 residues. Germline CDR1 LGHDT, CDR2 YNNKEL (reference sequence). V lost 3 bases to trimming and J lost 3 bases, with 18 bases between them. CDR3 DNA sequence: TGTGCCAGCAGCCAGGGCACGGGGAACTTGGTCTACGAGCAGTACTTC. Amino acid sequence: CASSQGTGNLVYEQYF.

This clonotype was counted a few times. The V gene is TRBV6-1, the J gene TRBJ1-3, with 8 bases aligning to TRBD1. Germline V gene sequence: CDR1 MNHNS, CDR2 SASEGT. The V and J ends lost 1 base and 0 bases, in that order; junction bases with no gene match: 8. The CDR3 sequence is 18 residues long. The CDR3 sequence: CASSEGDRTEPSGNTIYF. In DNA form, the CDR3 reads TGTGCCAGCAGTGAAGGGGACAGGACTGAACCCTCTGGAAACACCATATATTTT.

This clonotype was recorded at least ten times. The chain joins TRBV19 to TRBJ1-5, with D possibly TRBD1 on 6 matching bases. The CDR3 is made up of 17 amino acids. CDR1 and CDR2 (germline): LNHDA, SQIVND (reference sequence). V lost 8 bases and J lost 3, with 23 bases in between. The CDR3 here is CASDGGEDRPANQPQHF. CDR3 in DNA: TGTGCCAGTGATGGGGGGGAGGACAGACCAGCCAATCAGCCCCAGCATTTT.

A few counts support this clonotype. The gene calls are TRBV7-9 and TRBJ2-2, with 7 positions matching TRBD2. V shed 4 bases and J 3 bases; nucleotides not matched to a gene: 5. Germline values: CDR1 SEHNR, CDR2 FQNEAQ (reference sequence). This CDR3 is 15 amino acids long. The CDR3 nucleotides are TGTGCCAGCAGCTACCCCGCGGGGGACACCGGGGAGCTGTTTTTT. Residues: CASSYPAGDTGELFF. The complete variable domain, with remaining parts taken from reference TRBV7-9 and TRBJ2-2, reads DTGVSQNPRHKITKRGQNVTFRCDPISEHNRLYWYRQTLGQGPEFLTYFQNEAQLEKSRLLSDRFSAERPKGSFSTLEIQRTEQGDSAMYLCASSYPAGDTGELFFGEGSRLTVL.

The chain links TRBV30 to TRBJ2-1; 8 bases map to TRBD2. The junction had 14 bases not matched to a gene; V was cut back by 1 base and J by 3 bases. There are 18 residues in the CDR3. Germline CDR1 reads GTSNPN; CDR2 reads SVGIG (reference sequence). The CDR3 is CAWSGFLPSTSVYNEQFF. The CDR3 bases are TGTGCCTGGAGTGGATTTCTCCCCTCGACTAGCGTCTACAATGAGCAGTTCTTC. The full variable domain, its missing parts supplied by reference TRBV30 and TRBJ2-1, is SQTIHQWPATLVQPVGSPLSLECTVEGTSNPNLYWYRQAAGRGLQLLFYSVGIGQISSEVPQNLSASRPQDRQFILSSKKLLLSDSGFYLCAWSGFLPSTSVYNEQFFGPGTRLTVL.

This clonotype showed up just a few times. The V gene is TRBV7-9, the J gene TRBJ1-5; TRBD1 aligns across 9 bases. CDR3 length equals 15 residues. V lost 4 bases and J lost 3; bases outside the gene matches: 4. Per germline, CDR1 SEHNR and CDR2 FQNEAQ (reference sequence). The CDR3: CASSSTGGVNQPQHF. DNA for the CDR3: TGTGCCAGCAGCTCTACAGGGGGCGTCAATCAGCCCCAGCATTTT. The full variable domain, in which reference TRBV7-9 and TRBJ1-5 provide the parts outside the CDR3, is DTGVSQNPRHKITKRGQNVTFRCDPISEHNRLYWYRQTLGQGPEFLTYFQNEAQLEKSRLLSDRFSAERPKGSFSTLEIQRTEQGDSAMYLCASSSTGGVNQPQHFGDGTRLSIL.

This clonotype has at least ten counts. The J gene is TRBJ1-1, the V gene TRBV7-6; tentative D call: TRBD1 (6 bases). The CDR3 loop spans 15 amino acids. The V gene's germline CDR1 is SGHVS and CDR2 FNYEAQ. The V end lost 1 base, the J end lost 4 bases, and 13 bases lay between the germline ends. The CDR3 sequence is CASSLEDRIGTEAFF. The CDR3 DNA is TGTGCCAGCAGCTTAGAAGACAGGATTGGCACTGAAGCTTTCTTT.

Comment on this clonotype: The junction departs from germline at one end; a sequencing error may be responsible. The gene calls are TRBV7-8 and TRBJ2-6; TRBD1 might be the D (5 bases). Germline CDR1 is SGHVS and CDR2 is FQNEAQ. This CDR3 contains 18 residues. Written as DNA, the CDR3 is TGTGCCAGCAGCTTAGAATATCCCCCCACAGGTGGGGCCAACGTCCTGGCTTTC. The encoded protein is CASSLEYPPTGGANVLAF. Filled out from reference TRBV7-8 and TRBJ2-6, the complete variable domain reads GAGVSQSPRYKVAKRGQDVALRCDPISGHVSLFWYQQALGQGPEFLTYFQNEAQLDKSGLPSDRFFAERPEGSVSTLKIQRTQQEDSAVYLCASSLEYPPTGGANVLAFGAGSRLTVL.

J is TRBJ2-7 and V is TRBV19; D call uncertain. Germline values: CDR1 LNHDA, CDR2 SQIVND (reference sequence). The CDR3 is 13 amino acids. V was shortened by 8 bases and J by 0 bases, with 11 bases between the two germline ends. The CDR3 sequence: CASRARSSYEQYF. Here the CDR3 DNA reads TGTGCCAGTCGGGCAAGGAGCTCCTACGAGCAGTACTTC. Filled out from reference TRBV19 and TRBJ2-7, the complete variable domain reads DGGITQSPKYLFRKEGQNVTLSCEQNLNHDAMYWYRQDPGQGLRLIYYSQIVNDFQKGDIAEGYSVSREKKESFPLTVTSAQKNPTAFYLCASRARSSYEQYFGPGTRLTVT.

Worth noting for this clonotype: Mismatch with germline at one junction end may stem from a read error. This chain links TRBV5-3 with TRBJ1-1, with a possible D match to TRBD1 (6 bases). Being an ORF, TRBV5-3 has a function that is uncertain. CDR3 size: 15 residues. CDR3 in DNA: TGTGCCAGCAGCTTCAGGGACACAAGAAACACTGGAGCTTTCTTT. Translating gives CASSFRDTRNTGAFF.

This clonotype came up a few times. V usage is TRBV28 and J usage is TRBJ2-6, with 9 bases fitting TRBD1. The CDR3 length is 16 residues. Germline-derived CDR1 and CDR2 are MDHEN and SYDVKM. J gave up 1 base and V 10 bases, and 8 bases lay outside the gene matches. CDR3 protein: CATWTGERSGANVLTF. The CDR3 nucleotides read TGTGCCACCTGGACAGGGGAGCGGTCTGGGGCCAACGTCCTGACTTTC.

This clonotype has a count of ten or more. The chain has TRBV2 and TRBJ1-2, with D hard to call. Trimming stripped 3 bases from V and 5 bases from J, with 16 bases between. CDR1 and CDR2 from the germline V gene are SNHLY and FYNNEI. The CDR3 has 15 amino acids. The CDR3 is CASSDPRPIKYGYTF. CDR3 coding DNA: TGTGCCAGCAGTGATCCCCGCCCGATAAAGTATGGCTACACCTTC.

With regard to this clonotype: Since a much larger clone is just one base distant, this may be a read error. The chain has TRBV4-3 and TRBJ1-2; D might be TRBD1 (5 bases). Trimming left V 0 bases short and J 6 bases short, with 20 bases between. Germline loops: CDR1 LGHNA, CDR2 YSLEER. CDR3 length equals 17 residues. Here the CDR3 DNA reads TGCGCCAGCAGCCAAGACTTTTATCGACAGTCAATCCATGGCTACACCTTC. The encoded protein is CASSQDFYRQSIHGYTF.

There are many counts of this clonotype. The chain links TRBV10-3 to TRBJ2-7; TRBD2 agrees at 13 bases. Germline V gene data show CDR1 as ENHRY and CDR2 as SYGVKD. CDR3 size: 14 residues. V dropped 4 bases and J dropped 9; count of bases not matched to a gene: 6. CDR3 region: CAISAPGTSGVQYF. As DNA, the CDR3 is TGTGCCATCAGTGCGCCCGGGACTAGCGGGGTGCAGTACTTC.

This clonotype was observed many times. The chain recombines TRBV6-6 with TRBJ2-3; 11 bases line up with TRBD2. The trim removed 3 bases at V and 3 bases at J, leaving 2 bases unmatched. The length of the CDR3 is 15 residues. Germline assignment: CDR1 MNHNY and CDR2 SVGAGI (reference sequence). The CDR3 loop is CASSYIAGGTDTQYF. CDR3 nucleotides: TGTGCCAGCAGTTATATAGCGGGGGGGACAGATACGCAGTATTTT.

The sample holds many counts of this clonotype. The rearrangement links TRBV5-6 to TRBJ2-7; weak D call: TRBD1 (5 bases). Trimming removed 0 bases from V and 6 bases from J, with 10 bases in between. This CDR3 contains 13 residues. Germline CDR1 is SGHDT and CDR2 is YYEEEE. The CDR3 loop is CASSLVTGGEQYF. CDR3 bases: TGTGCCAGCAGCTTGGTAACAGGCGGCGAGCAGTACTTC.

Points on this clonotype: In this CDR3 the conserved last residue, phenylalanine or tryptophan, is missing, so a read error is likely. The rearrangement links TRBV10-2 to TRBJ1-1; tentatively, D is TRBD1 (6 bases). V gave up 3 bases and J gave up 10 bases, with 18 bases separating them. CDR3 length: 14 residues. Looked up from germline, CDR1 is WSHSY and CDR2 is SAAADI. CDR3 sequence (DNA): TGCGCCAGCAGTGAACAGGGTATCAGGATACGAGCTTTCCTT. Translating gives CASSEQGIRIRAFL.

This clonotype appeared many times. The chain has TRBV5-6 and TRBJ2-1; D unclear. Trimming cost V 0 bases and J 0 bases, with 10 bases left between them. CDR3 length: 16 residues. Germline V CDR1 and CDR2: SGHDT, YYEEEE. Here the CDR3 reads CASSLETSYSYNEQFF. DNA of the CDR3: TGTGCCAGCAGCTTGGAAACTTCGTACTCCTACAATGAGCAGTTCTTC.

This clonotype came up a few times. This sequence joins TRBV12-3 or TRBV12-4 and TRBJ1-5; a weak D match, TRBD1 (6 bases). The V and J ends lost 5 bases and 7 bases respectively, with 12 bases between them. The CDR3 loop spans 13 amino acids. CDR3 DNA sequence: TGTGCCAGCAGTCTGGACAGTGTACAGCCCCAGCATTTT. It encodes CASSLDSVQPQHF.

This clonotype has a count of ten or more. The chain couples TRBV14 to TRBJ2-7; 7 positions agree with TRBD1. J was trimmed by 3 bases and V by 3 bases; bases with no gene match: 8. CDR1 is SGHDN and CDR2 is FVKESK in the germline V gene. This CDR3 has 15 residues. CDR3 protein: CASSHHTGAIYEQYF. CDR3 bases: TGTGCCAGCAGCCATCACACAGGGGCGATCTACGAGCAGTACTTC.

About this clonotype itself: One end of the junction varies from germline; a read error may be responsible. The CDR3 region has the DNA TGTGCCAGTAGTATTATGGGGTACCACCAAGGGACCCAGTACTTC. Its translation: CASSIMGYHQGTQYF. V usage is TRBV19 and J usage is TRBJ2-5, with D unresolved. Germline CDR1 and CDR2: LNHDA and SQIVND (reference sequence). The CDR3 has 15 residues. Full variable domain (outside the CDR3, taken from reference TRBV19 and TRBJ2-5): DGGITQSPKYLFRKEGQNVTLSCEQNLNHDAMYWYRQDPGQGLRLIYYSQIVNDFQKGDIAEGYSVSREKKESFPLTVTSAQKNPTAFYLCASSIMGYHQGTQYFGPGTRLLVL.

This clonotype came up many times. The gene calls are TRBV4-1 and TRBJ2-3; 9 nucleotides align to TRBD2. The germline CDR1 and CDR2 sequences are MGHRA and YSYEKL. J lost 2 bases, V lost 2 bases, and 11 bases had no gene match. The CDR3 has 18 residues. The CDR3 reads CASSQKAGGPTSTDTQYF. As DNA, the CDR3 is TGCGCCAGCAGCCAAAAAGCGGGGGGCCCTACCTCCACAGATACGCAGTATTTT.

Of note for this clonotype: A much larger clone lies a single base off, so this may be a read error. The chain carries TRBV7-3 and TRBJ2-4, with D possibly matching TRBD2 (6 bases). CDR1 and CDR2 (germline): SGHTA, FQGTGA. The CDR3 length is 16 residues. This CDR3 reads CASSGGALLAKNSQYF. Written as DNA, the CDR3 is TGTGCCAGCAGCGGCGGGGCCTTGTTAGCCAAAAACAGTCAGTACTTC. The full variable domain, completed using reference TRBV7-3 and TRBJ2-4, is GAGVSQTPSNKVTEKGKYVELRCDPISGHTALYWYRQSLGQGPEFLIYFQGTGAADDSGLPNDRFFAVRPEGSVSTLKIQRTERGDSAVYLCASSGGALLAKNSQYFGAGTRLSVL.

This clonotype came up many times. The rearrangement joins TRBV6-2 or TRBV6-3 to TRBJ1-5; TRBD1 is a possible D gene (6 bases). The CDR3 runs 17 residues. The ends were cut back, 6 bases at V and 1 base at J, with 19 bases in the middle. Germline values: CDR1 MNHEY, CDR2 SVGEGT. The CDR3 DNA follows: TGTGCCAGCAGCAATCCGACAGGTCAGAAGAGCAATCAGCCCCAGCATTTT. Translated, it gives CASSNPTGQKSNQPQHF.